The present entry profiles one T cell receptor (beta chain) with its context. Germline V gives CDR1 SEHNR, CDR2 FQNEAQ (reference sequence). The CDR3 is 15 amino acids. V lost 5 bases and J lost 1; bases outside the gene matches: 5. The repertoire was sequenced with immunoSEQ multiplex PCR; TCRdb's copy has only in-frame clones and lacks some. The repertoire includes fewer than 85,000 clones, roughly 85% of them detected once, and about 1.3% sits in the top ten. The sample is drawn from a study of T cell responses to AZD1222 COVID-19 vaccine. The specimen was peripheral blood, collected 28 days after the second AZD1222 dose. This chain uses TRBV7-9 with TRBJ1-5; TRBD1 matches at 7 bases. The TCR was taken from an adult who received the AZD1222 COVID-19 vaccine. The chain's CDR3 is CASSQGGQSNQPQHF. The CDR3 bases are TGTGCCAGCAGCCAAGGGGGACAGAGCAATCAGCCCCAGCATTTT.